Listed here are 6 T cell receptor beta chains from one sample, sequenced in a study of T cell responses to AZD1222 COVID-19 vaccine. Assay used: immunoSEQ multiplex PCR; TCRdb lists only in-frame clones, some missing. Reported are some 150,000 clones; the ten largest clones contain under 2.5%. Input material: peripheral blood. These receptors all stem from an adult in good health.

In nucleotides, the CDR3 is TGTGCCAGCAGCCAAGATCTAGGAGAAGGGCAGCCCCAGCATTTT. This encodes CASSQDLGEGQPQHF. The rearrangement uses TRBV3-1 (or the pseudogene TRBV3-2) and TRBJ1-5, with D hard to call. The length of the CDR3 is 15 residues. Between the trimmed V and J ends, which lost 0 bases and 7 bases, there was a span of 13 bases. From germline, CDR1 is LGHDT and CDR2 YNNKEL (reference sequence).

Points on this clone: Distinct nucleotide sequences in the sample also encode this CDR3. The chain employs TRBV7-3 and TRBJ2-5; 11 bases agree with TRBD2. Germline-derived CDR1 and CDR2 are SGHTA and FQGTGA. The CDR3 is 15 amino acids. The junction had 4 bases not matched to a gene; V was cut back by 2 bases and J by 5 bases. The CDR3: CASSLGTSGQETQYF. In DNA form, the CDR3 reads TGTGCCAGCAGCTTAGGGACTAGCGGACAGGAGACCCAGTACTTC.

V is TRBV2 and J is TRBJ1-3, with 9 bases aligning to TRBD1. This CDR3 comprises 14 residues. V lost 5 bases, J lost 8 bases, and 7 bases stayed unmatched. CDR1 SNHLY and CDR2 FYNNEI come from the germline V gene. CDR3 amino acids: CASSNDRGSDTIYF. CDR3 DNA: TGTGCCAGCAGTAACGACAGGGGGTCTGACACCATATATTTT. Using reference TRBV2 and TRBJ1-3 for the parts outside the CDR3, the full variable domain is EPEVTQTPSHQVTQMGQEVILRCVPISNHLYFYWYRQILGQKVEFLVSFYNNEISEKSEIFDDQFSVERPDGSNFTLKIRSTKLEDSAMYFCASSNDRGSDTIYFGEGSWLTVV.

DNA of the CDR3: TGCGCCAGCAGCTTGTCTCCGAACACTGAAGCTTTCTTT. Residues: CASSLSPNTEAFF. The rearrangement links TRBV5-1 to TRBJ1-1; D remains unclear. CDR3 length: 13 residues. V was shortened by 1 base and J by 1 base, with 5 bases between the two germline ends. Germline CDR1 is SGHRS and CDR2 is YFSETQ.

The rearrangement uses TRBV4-2 and TRBJ2-1; D is perhaps TRBD1 or TRBD2 (6 bases each). The CDR3 spans 19 residues. The V end lost 2 bases, the J end lost 0 bases, and 20 bases lay between the germline ends. CDR1 LGHNA and CDR2 YNFKEQ come from the germline V gene. The CDR3 DNA reads as TGTGCCAGCAGCCAAACGGGGGACATACCCTCTCTCTCCTACAATGAGCAGTTCTTC. This gives the protein CASSQTGDIPSLSYNEQFF.

The chain carries TRBV6-2 or TRBV6-3 and TRBJ2-1, with D possibly matching TRBD1 (6 bases). The CDR3 covers 12 residues. The V end lost 6 bases, the J end lost 9 bases, and 12 bases lay between the germline ends. CDR1 and CDR2 (germline): MNHEY, SVGEGT. The DNA for the CDR3 is TGTGCCAGCAGCATTGGGGGCTCTGAGCAGTTCTTC. Protein sequence: CASSIGGSEQFF.